This T cell receptor (beta chain) was obtained from a study of blood T cell repertoires in COVID-19. Study as a whole: There were acute and convalescent COVID-19 samples, and they came from the United States, Italy and Spain. Sample material is recorded as cDNA or gDNA derived from T cells, B-cell-depleted T cells, or PBMCs.

Trimming stripped 7 bases from V and 5 bases from J, with 7 bases between. The germline V gene encodes CDR1 MNHEY and CDR2 SVGAGI. This CDR3 spans 11 amino acids. Authors' data handling: The assay estimated nucleated cells by amplifying reference gene primers. The method was immunoSEQ multiplex PCR; TCRdb's version includes in-frame clones alone and lacks a portion of them. The V and J calls and clone size are taken from that table; D and trimming were inferred from the DNA. The sample has hundreds of thousands of clones, around four fifths seen once. Source material: peripheral blood. The V and J genes are TRBV6-5 and TRBJ2-3; tentative D call: TRBD2 (5 bases). This TCR was recovered from a woman older than 75 with active or convalescent COVID-19. The CDR3 is CASIRGDTQYF. In DNA, the CDR3 is TGTGCCAGCATTCGGGGAGATACGCAGTATTTT.